These 3 T cell receptor beta chains share one sample of origin, sequenced in a study of breast tumors, draining lymph nodes, adjacent tissues. The lymph nodes were axillary draining lymph nodes from breast cancer patients. A single record per CDR3 protein comes from TCRdb applying MiXCR to the multiplex PCR reads. The sample holds approximately 230,000 distinct CDR3 sequences, 34% seen once. Sequenced: axillary lymph node tissue. These receptors originate from a female donor with breast cancer. Some clones in this sample may be carry-over from other donors' samples.

This clonotype was picked up many times. The chain recombines TRBV29-1 with TRBJ1-2, with D tentatively TRBD1 (5 bases). The CDR3 has 13 amino acids. Germline V CDR1 and CDR2: SQVTM, ANQGSEA. With 4 bases removed from V and 2 bases from J, the gap between germline ends came to 11 bases. The CDR3 is CSVGRDLNYGYTF. The DNA for the CDR3 is TGCAGCGTTGGCCGGGACCTAAACTATGGCTACACCTTC.

This clonotype appeared a few times. The V gene is TRBV4-2, the J gene TRBJ2-5, with 8 bases that match TRBD1. Germline CDR1 is LGHNA and CDR2 is YNFKEQ. This CDR3 region has 14 residues. Trimming cost V 5 bases and J 4 bases; bases outside gene matches: 6. The CDR3 DNA follows: TGTGCCAGCAGCAAGACAGGGGCTACAGAGACCCAGTACTTC. As protein: CASSKTGATETQYF.

A note on this clonotype: Given a much more abundant clone one base away, this may be a read error. As DNA, the CDR3 is TGTGCCGGCAGTGAAAGGGGGCGCGTGAACACTGAAGCTTTCTTT. Translation gives CAGSERGRVNTEAFF. The V gene is TRBV2, the J gene TRBJ1-1; 7 positions match TRBD1. The CDR3 sequence is 15 residues long. Germline CDR1 SNHLY, CDR2 FYNNEI.